This T cell receptor beta chain originates from a study of blood T cell repertoires in COVID-19. Study context: Both acute and convalescent COVID-19 samples were obtained from the United States, Italy and Spain. Nucleic acid was either cDNA or gDNA, and it came from T cells, B-cell-depleted T cells, or PBMCs.

Per the authors' pipeline: Amplification from reference gene primers served as the basis for estimated nucleated cell counts. Data came from immunoSEQ multiplex PCR; TCRdb stores just in-frame clones and leaves some out. V, J and clone size were drawn from that table, and D and trimming were deduced from the DNA. The sample holds a few hundred thousand clones, 86% seen once. V gave up 5 bases and J gave up 6 bases, with 22 bases separating them. The CDR3 length is 16 residues. Germline loops: CDR1 MNHNY, CDR2 SVGAGI (reference sequence). The specimen was peripheral blood. V usage is TRBV6-6 and J usage is TRBJ1-2, with D perhaps matching TRBD1 (6 bases). This sequence originates from a woman in her 30s with active or convalescent COVID-19. The DNA of the CDR3 is TGTGCCAGCAGTCGACAACTACAGGGAGAGGGAGATGGCTACACCTTC. This gives the protein CASSRQLQGEGDGYTF.